One and the same sample provided the 18 T cell receptor beta chains below, sequenced in a study of blood T cell repertoires in COVID-19. Method: immunoSEQ multiplex PCR; TCRdb's copy keeps in-frame clones and lacks some. This sample carries under 200,000 clones, roughly 82% of them seen once, and the ten largest clones take under 6.5%. The sequenced sample was PBMCs or T cells enriched from blood (not recorded which). Receptors were obtained from a woman aged 55-69 years with acute COVID-19.

The sample holds a few counts of this clone. The V and J genes are TRBV10-1 and TRBJ2-3, with 10 nucleotides matching TRBD2. The CDR3 contains 15 residues. The junction had 8 bases not matched to a gene; V was cut back by 3 bases and J by 8 bases. Germline lookup yields CDR1 WNHNN and CDR2 SYGVQD (reference sequence). Written as DNA, the CDR3 is TGCGCCAGCAGTGAAACTAGCGGGGCCCTAGGTACGCAGTATTTT. As protein: CASSETSGALGTQYF.

The V call is TRBV10-1, the J call TRBJ2-1; 7 bases fit TRBD2. This CDR3 region has 13 residues. Trimming removed 2 bases from V and 6 bases from J; junction bases left unmatched: 1. Germline V CDR1 and CDR2: WNHNN, SYGVQD (reference sequence). The chain's CDR3 is CASSERTSNEQFF. The CDR3, as DNA: TGCGCCAGCAGTGAGAGGACTAGCAATGAGCAGTTCTTC.

The V and J genes are TRBV10-1 and TRBJ1-6; no clear D. CDR1 WNHNN and CDR2 SYGVQD come from the germline V gene (reference sequence). V was shortened by 6 bases and J by 7 bases, with 10 bases between the two germline ends. The CDR3 consists of 13 residues. The DNA for the CDR3 is TGCGCCAGCAGCGCTGAGGCGAATTCACCCCTCCACTTT. Encoded protein: CASSAEANSPLHF.

J is TRBJ2-7 and V is TRBV4-1; TRBD1 matches 7 bases. This CDR3 spans 17 amino acids. V trimming: 4 bases; J trimming: 0 bases; junction bases outside the gene matches: 12. Per germline, CDR1 MGHRA and CDR2 YSYEKL. The CDR3, as DNA: TGCGCCAGCAGCCTCTTACGGACAGGCAAGGGCTCCTACGAGCAGTACTTC. Protein product: CASSLLRTGKGSYEQYF.

The genes are TRBV6-1 and TRBJ1-2; D not certain. CDR1 and CDR2 (germline): MNHNS, SASEGT. The CDR3 loop spans 13 amino acids. The germline V and J ends were trimmed by 3 bases and 5 bases, with 10 bases remaining between them. In DNA, the CDR3 is TGTGCCAGCAGTGAGGTCAGTTTTTATGGCTACACCTTC. Its protein product is CASSEVSFYGYTF.

The table lists this clone with many counts. The V gene is TRBV7-9, the J gene TRBJ2-1; TRBD2 might be the D (7 bases). Germline V lookup: CDR1 SEHNR, CDR2 FQNEAQ (reference sequence). CDR3 size: 16 residues. V lost 7 bases to trimming and J lost 3 bases, with 19 bases between them. The CDR3 here is CASTDGGGGFYNEQFF. The DNA for the CDR3 is TGTGCCAGCACCGACGGGGGCGGGGGATTCTACAATGAGCAGTTCTTC.

The rearrangement joins TRBV11-2 to TRBJ2-3, with 10 bases that match TRBD2. The V and J ends lost 8 bases and 4 bases, in that order; junction bases with no gene match: 9. The length of the CDR3 is 15 residues. CDR1 is SGHAT, CDR2 FQNNGV, per germline. CDR3 loop: CASSLSGGSADTQYF. In nucleotides, the CDR3 is TGTGCCAGCTCCCTTAGCGGGGGGTCCGCAGATACGCAGTATTTT. The whole variable domain, filled in from reference TRBV11-2 and TRBJ2-3, reads EAGVAQSPRYKIIEKRQSVAFWCNPISGHATLYWYQQILGQGPKLLIQFQNNGVVDDSQLPKDRFSAERLKGVDSTLKIQPAKLEDSAVYLCASSLSGGSADTQYFGPGTRLTVL.

This chain connects TRBV20-1 to TRBJ1-1; D gene unclear. This CDR3 is 11 amino acids long. Per germline, CDR1 DFQATT and CDR2 SNEGSKA (reference sequence). V lost 5 bases to trimming and J lost 3 bases, with 7 bases between them. This CDR3 is CSAARYTEAFF. For the CDR3, the DNA is TGCAGTGCTGCCAGGTACACTGAAGCTTTCTTT.

This clone was detected only a few times. The rearrangement links TRBV28 to TRBJ1-2; D may be TRBD1 (5 bases). CDR3 length equals 17 residues. Germline V gene sequence: CDR1 MDHEN, CDR2 SYDVKM. Trimming took off 5 bases at V and 4 bases at J, with 23 bases between the two ends. The CDR3 protein is CASSLRQTYYSFYGYTF. The CDR3 coding sequence is TGTGCCAGCAGTCTCCGACAGACATATTATTCCTTCTATGGCTACACCTTC.

The chain links TRBV19 to TRBJ2-6; no definite D call. The germline CDR1 and CDR2 sequences are LNHDA and SQIVND (reference sequence). Deletions cut 4 bases from V and 4 bases from J, with 17 bases between. The CDR3 has 17 amino acids. Written as DNA, the CDR3 is TGTGCCAGTAGTAGGGTGGCACTCGGCGGAGGGGCCAACGTCCTGACTTTC. It is translated as CASSRVALGGGANVLTF.

The chain carries TRBV6-5 and TRBJ1-2, with TRBD1 as a possible D gene (5 bases). V lost 0 bases, J lost 5 bases, and 7 bases lay in between. The V gene's germline CDR1 is MNHEY and CDR2 SVGAGI. CDR3 size: 13 residues. The DNA of the CDR3 is TGTGCCAGCAGTTACTCTAAGGGGTATGGCTACACCTTC. Translating it yields CASSYSKGYGYTF.

J is TRBJ2-5 and V is TRBV19, with D possibly matching TRBD2 (6 bases). Trimming left V 6 bases short and J 2 bases short, with 13 bases between. The germline V gene encodes CDR1 LNHDA and CDR2 SQIVND (reference sequence). CDR3 length: 14 amino acids. CDR3 sequence: CASSLIRGQETQYF. The CDR3 DNA sequence: TGTGCCAGTAGCCTAATCCGGGGGCAAGAGACCCAGTACTTC.

This clone was seen only a few times. The genes are TRBV12-3 or TRBV12-4 and TRBJ1-5; D unresolved. The germline V and J ends were trimmed by 4 bases and 4 bases, with 8 bases remaining between them. This CDR3 comprises 13 residues. The CDR3 sequence: CASSWRSNQPQHF. CDR3 DNA: TGTGCCAGCAGTTGGCGGTCGAATCAGCCCCAGCATTTT.

V usage is TRBV5-1 and J usage is TRBJ2-1; 12 bases are shared with TRBD2. V dropped 1 base and J dropped 10; count of bases not matched to a gene: 6. Germline V lookup: CDR1 SGHRS, CDR2 YFSETQ. The CDR3 extends over 15 amino acids. The CDR3 DNA is TGCGCCAGCAGCTTGACTAGCGGGGGGCCAGTGGAGCAGTTCTTC. This codes for CASSLTSGGPVEQFF. Looking up the rest from reference TRBV5-1 and TRBJ2-1 gives the full variable domain: KAGVTQTPRYLIKTRGQQVTLSCSPISGHRSVSWYQQTPGQGLQFLFEYFSETQRNKGNFPGRFSGRQFSNSRSEMNVSTLELGDSALYLCASSLTSGGPVEQFFGPGTRLTVL.

The gene calls are TRBV30 and TRBJ1-1; D is unresolved. From germline, CDR1 is GTSNPN and CDR2 SVGIG (reference sequence). The CDR3 extends over 13 amino acids. Trimming stripped 4 bases from V and 3 bases from J, with 12 bases between. The CDR3 nucleotides are TGTGCCTGGATACCACCCGGGGACACTGAAGCTTTCTTT. Translating gives CAWIPPGDTEAFF.

The chain is built from TRBV27 and TRBJ2-3, with a possible D match to TRBD2 (5 bases). The CDR3 loop spans 14 amino acids. Germline CDR1 is MNHEY and CDR2 is SMNVEV (reference sequence). Trimming left V 5 bases short and J 6 bases short, with 15 bases between. The CDR3 here is CASSQNGRGDTQYF. CDR3 bases: TGTGCCAGCAGTCAGAACGGGCGAGGGGATACGCAGTATTTT.

The chain employs TRBV3-1 (or the pseudogene TRBV3-2) and TRBJ1-6; 7 bases are shared with TRBD1. The CDR3 consists of 17 residues. Trimming took 3 bases from V and 0 from J; bases not matched to a gene: 5. Germline V lookup: CDR1 LGHDT, CDR2 YNNKEL (reference sequence). The CDR3 nucleotides read TGTGCCAGCAGCCAGGTACAGGGGAGCTCCTATAATTCACCCCTCCACTTT. Its protein is CASSQVQGSSYNSPLHF.

The rearrangement uses TRBV7-9 and TRBJ2-2; 7 bases are shared with TRBD1. Germline V gene sequence: CDR1 SEHNR, CDR2 FQNEAQ (reference sequence). The CDR3 is 14 amino acids. Trimming cost V 9 bases and J 0 bases; bases outside gene matches: 4. CDR3 nucleotide sequence: TGTGCCAGAGACAGGGCCACGAACACCGGGGAGCTGTTTTTT. Protein product: CARDRATNTGELFF.